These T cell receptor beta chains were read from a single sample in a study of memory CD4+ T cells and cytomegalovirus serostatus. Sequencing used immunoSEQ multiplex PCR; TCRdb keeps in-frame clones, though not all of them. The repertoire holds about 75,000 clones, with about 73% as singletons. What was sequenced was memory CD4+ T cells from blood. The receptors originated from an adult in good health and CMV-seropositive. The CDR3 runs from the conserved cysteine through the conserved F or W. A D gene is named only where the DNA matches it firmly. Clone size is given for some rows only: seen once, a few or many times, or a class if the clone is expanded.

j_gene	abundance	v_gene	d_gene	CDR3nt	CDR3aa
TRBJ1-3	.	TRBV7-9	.	TGTGCCAGCAGCCATGGGGGGACAAGGGGATATTTT	CASSHGGTRGYF
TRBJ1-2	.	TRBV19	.	TGTGCCAGTAGTATAGTAGGGTATGGCTACACCTTC	CASSIVGYGYTF
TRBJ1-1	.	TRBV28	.	TGTGCCAGCAAGACAGCCACTGAAGCTTTCTTT	CASKTATEAFF
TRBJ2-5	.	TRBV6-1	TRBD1	TGTGCCAGCAGTGTGGGACAGGCCCAAGAGACCCAGTACTTC	CASSVGQAQETQYF
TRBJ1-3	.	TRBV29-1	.	TGCAGCGTTGAAGATCCACTATTGTACACCATATATTTT	CSVEDPLLYTIYF
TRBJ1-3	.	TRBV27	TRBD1	TGTGCCAGCAGTCGCCCCGGACAGGGGAGCTCTGGAAACACCATATATTTT	CASSRPGQGSSGNTIYF
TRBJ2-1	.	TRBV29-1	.	TGCAGCGTCCTGGAACTAGCAGCCTCCTACAATGAGCAGTTCTTC	CSVLELAASYNEQFF
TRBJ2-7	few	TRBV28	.	TGTGCCAGCACCCGGCCAGGGTTGAAGCTATACGAGCAGTACTTC	CASTRPGLKLYEQYF
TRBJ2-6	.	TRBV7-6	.	TGTGCCAGCAGCGTCTCGCCGGTGGGGGGCAGCTCTGGGGCCAACGTCCTGACTTTC	CASSVSPVGGSSGANVLTF
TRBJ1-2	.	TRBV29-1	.	TGCAGCGTTGAGTCTCGGGTCGATACTCAGAACTATGGCTACACCTTC	CSVESRVDTQNYGYTF
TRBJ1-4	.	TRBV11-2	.	TGTGCCAGCCGCCTGGGCGTTGCAACTAATGAAAAACTGTTTTTT	CASRLGVATNEKLFF
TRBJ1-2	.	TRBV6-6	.	TGTGCCAGCAGTCCGGGGGAGAGGTCTAACTATGGCTACACCTTC	CASSPGERSNYGYTF